In its sample, the clone carrying this T cell receptor (beta chain) ranks as large. Its antigen remains unknown. Study conclusions and caveats: Tumor Tregs overlapped most with tumor, then blood, naive CD4+ cells.

The TRBV12-4/TRBJ1-2 clonotypes were amplified using barcode primers with ligated adaptors. Via MiXCR, TCRdb re-called the multiplex PCR reads, giving one row per CDR3 protein. The table shows a few hundred distinct CDR3 sequences, with about 7.5% occurring only once. Naive CD4+ cells had CD25+ Tregs removed. V lost 6 bases and J lost 8, with 13 bases in between. The CDR3 has 12 amino acids. This sequence originates from a female donor with breast cancer. The chain links TRBV12-3 or TRBV12-4 to TRBJ1-2, with D uncertain. Input material: naive CD4+ T cells sorted from blood. Subset noted: naive CD4+ T cells, CD4+CD45RA+CD25-. This CDR3 reads CASRPGGSGYTF. The CDR3, as DNA: TGTGCCAGCAGACCGGGAGGTTCGGGCTACACCTTC.